This TCR beta chain comes out of a study of T cells in Graves' hyperthyroidism and ophthalmopathy. The source material, RNA transcripts, was used to amplify TCR beta CDR3 regions. Using the HTBI primer set, a first-round RT-PCR was run on the TCR CDR3. TCRdb reprocessed the multiplex PCR reads via MiXCR and lists one record per CDR3 protein. The data show around 300,000 distinct CDR3 sequences, with roughly 14% seen just once and about 8% held by the top ten. CDR3 size: 15 residues. The V gene's germline CDR1 is LNHDA and CDR2 SQIVND (reference sequence). J was trimmed by 7 bases and V by 3 bases; bases with no gene match: 12. Based on clinical symptoms, serum thyroxine and TRAb, thyroid ultrasound and orbital computed tomography, diagnoses were reached.

Sequenced input: blood. V gene TRBV19 combines with J gene TRBJ2-7; 7 bases map to TRBD2. The receptor was isolated from a woman in her twenties or thirties with Graves' hyperthyroidism that later progressed to Graves' ophthalmopathy. The CDR3 protein is CASSINGGGVAEQYF. The CDR3 coding sequence is TGTGCCAGTAGTATTAATGGGGGAGGGGTCGCTGAGCAGTACTTC.